The 27 T cell receptor beta chains in this list originate from one sample, sequenced in a study of shared clonotypes between healthy human individuals. Naive CD8 cells comprised CD45RO-negative, CCR7-positively selected cells, excluding terminally differentiated effector memory CD45RA+ cells. Generated by immunoSEQ multiplex PCR, the TCRdb table keeps only in-frame clones and is missing some. Found here are roughly 2,000,000 clones, just under 95% of them singletons; the top ten hold about 1.7%. Sequencing was carried out using naive CD8+ T cells from PBMCs. The receptors were sampled from a man between 18 and 35 years old in good health. Some clones in this sample may be carry-over from other donors' samples.

The chain recombines TRBV9 with TRBJ2-1; unclear D gene. CDR1 and CDR2 (germline): SGDLS, YYNGEE. V dropped 4 bases and J dropped 5 bases, with 16 bases sitting between them. The CDR3 spans 15 residues. CDR3: CASSPPPDGHNEQFF. The CDR3 DNA reads TGTGCCAGCAGCCCCCCCCCGGACGGTCACAATGAGCAGTTCTTC. Based on the CDR3 plus reference TRBV9 and TRBJ2-1, the full variable domain is DSGVTQTPKHLITATGQRVTLRCSPRSGDLSVYWYQQSLDQGLQFLIQYYNGEERAKGNILERFSAQQFPDLHSELNLSSLELGDSALYFCASSPPPDGHNEQFFGPGTRLTVL.

For this clone: Other nucleotide sequences from this sample produce the same CDR3. V usage is TRBV29-1 and J usage is TRBJ2-3; D gene unclear. The ends were cut back, 7 bases at V and 2 bases at J, with 4 bases in the middle. CDR3 size: 10 residues. CDR1 SQVTM and CDR2 ANQGSEA come from the germline V gene. The CDR3 is CSGNTDTQYF. CDR3 nucleotides: TGCAGCGGAAACACAGATACGCAGTATTTT.

The gene calls are TRBV7-9 and TRBJ1-5; 8 positions match TRBD1. J lost 6 bases, V lost 2 bases, and 6 bases had no gene match. The CDR3 is 15 amino acids. CDR1 is SEHNR and CDR2 is FQNEAQ in the germline V gene (reference sequence). The CDR3 bases are TGTGCCAGCAGCTTATCAGGGGGCGCGACTCAGCCCCAGCATTTT. This translates into CASSLSGGATQPQHF. Drawing the rest from reference TRBV7-9 and TRBJ1-5, the complete variable domain is DTGVSQNPRHKITKRGQNVTFRCDPISEHNRLYWYRQTLGQGPEFLTYFQNEAQLEKSRLLSDRFSAERPKGSFSTLEIQRTEQGDSAMYLCASSLSGGATQPQHFGDGTRLSIL.

The chain combines TRBV10-3 with TRBJ2-7; 10 bases are a match to TRBD1. The ends lost 6 bases at V and 7 bases at J; junction bases unmatched: 3. The CDR3 spans 12 residues. Germline V gives CDR1 ENHRY, CDR2 SYGVKD. In nucleotides, the CDR3 is TGTGCCATCAGGTGGACAGGGGGGGAGCAGTACTTC. The encoded protein is CAIRWTGGEQYF.

This chain uses TRBV5-1 with TRBJ2-7; 8 bases are shared with TRBD2. The CDR3 totals 12 residues. Losses at the gene ends were 5 bases for V and 6 bases for J; bases not matched to a gene: 4. CDR1 and CDR2 (germline): SGHRS, YFSETQ. The chain's CDR3 is CASRPREGEQYF. In DNA form, the CDR3 reads TGCGCCAGCAGGCCCCGGGAGGGCGAGCAGTACTTC. Full variable domain (rest looked up from reference TRBV5-1 and TRBJ2-7): KAGVTQTPRYLIKTRGQQVTLSCSPISGHRSVSWYQQTPGQGLQFLFEYFSETQRNKGNFPGRFSGRQFSNSRSEMNVSTLELGDSALYLCASRPREGEQYFGPGTRLTVT.

The rearrangement uses TRBV4-3 and TRBJ2-7; 7 positions agree with TRBD2. V dropped 0 bases and J dropped 9; count of bases not matched to a gene: 5. Germline assignment: CDR1 LGHNA and CDR2 YSLEER. There are 13 residues in the CDR3. In nucleotides, the CDR3 is TGCGCCAGCAGCCAAGACGGAGGGGAGGGGCAGTACTTC. Encoded protein: CASSQDGGEGQYF.

The chain recombines TRBV27 with TRBJ1-2, with 8 bases fitting TRBD1. CDR1 and CDR2 (germline): MNHEY, SMNVEV (reference sequence). The CDR3 is 15 residues long. J was trimmed by 2 bases and V by 6 bases; bases with no gene match: 8. CDR3: CASSTGQGLNYGYTF. The CDR3 DNA reads TGTGCCAGCAGCACCGGACAGGGACTAAACTATGGCTACACCTTC.

J is TRBJ2-2 and V is TRBV5-4; 9 positions match TRBD1. The CDR3 is 14 residues long. CDR1 is SGHNT, CDR2 YYREEE, per germline (reference sequence). J gave up 7 bases and V 3 bases, and 4 bases lay outside the gene matches. The CDR3 nucleotides read TGTGCCAGCAGCTACACAGGGGGCGTCGGGGAGCTGTTTTTT. Translation: CASSYTGGVGELFF.

V gene TRBV9 combines with J gene TRBJ1-1; 9 bases agree with TRBD1. The germline gives CDR1 SGDLS, CDR2 YYNGEE. The CDR3 runs 15 residues. V gave up 3 bases and J gave up 5 bases; unmatched junction bases: 8. As DNA, the CDR3 is TGTGCCAGCAGCGCCTGGACAGGGGTAAGGACTGAAGCTTTCTTT. Translating it yields CASSAWTGVRTEAFF.

This clone was seen more than once but under ten times. This chain joins TRBV7-3 and TRBJ1-1, with 10 bases lining up with TRBD1. The CDR3 has 15 amino acids. The V gene end was trimmed by 3 bases and the J gene end by 5 bases; junction bases not matched to a gene: 6. Germline CDR1 SGHTA, CDR2 FQGTGA. The CDR3 loop reads CASSLTGGEGTEAFF. For the CDR3, the DNA is TGTGCCAGCAGCTTGACAGGGGGCGAGGGTACTGAAGCTTTCTTT.

This clone was observed a single time. In DNA form, the CDR3 reads TGCAGCGTTGACGGTACAGCGTTCCCAGTCGATGAGCAGTTCTTC. Its translation: CSVDGTAFPVDEQFF. The genes are TRBV29-1 and TRBJ2-1, with D unclear. Trimming cost V 3 bases and J 8 bases, with 20 bases left between them. Germline CDR1 and CDR2: SQVTM and ANQGSEA. This CDR3 is built from 15 residues.

The chain carries TRBV5-4 and TRBJ1-2, with 9 bases fitting TRBD1. CDR1 and CDR2 (germline): SGHNT, YYREEE (reference sequence). The CDR3 length is 14 residues. V shed 4 bases, J shed 8 bases, and the junction held 9 bases outside the gene matches. The CDR3 loop reads CASSRPGQGNGYTF. In nucleotides, the CDR3 is TGTGCCAGCAGCAGACCGGGACAGGGAAACGGCTACACCTTC.

This chain connects TRBV27 to TRBJ1-5; TRBD1 might be the D (6 bases). Looked up from germline, CDR1 is MNHEY and CDR2 is SMNVEV (reference sequence). The V gene lost 3 bases and the J gene lost 7 bases, with 13 bases spanning the gap. The CDR3 spans 14 residues. The CDR3 region has the DNA TGTGCCAGCAGTTTTGGGGGCGCGGGACAGCCCCAGCATTTT. The encoded protein is CASSFGGAGQPQHF.

The J gene is TRBJ1-4, the V gene TRBV12-2; TRBD1, as called in the table, went unchecked against the DNA. TRBV12-2 is a recognized pseudogene. There are 17 residues in the CDR3. The CDR3 protein is CASRLGQDVATNEKLFF. CDR3 in DNA: TGTGCAAGTCGCCTGGGACAGGATGTTGCAACTAATGAAAAACTGTTTTTT.

The J gene is TRBJ2-1, the V gene TRBV7-9; tentative D call: TRBD2 (5 bases). From germline, CDR1 is SEHNR and CDR2 FQNEAQ (reference sequence). With 4 bases removed from V and 3 bases from J, the gap between germline ends came to 10 bases. The CDR3 is made up of 14 amino acids. CDR3: CASSSARDYNEQFF. In DNA form, the CDR3 reads TGTGCCAGCAGCTCCGCACGGGACTACAATGAGCAGTTCTTC. Using reference TRBV7-9 and TRBJ2-1 for the parts outside the CDR3, the full variable domain is DTGVSQNPRHKITKRGQNVTFRCDPISEHNRLYWYRQTLGQGPEFLTYFQNEAQLEKSRLLSDRFSAERPKGSFSTLEIQRTEQGDSAMYLCASSSARDYNEQFFGPGTRLTVL.

The chain couples TRBV5-6 to TRBJ2-7; the D is unclear. With 0 bases removed from V and 3 bases from J, the gap between germline ends came to 7 bases. Looked up from germline, CDR1 is SGHDT and CDR2 is YYEEEE. This CDR3 region has 13 residues. CDR3 nucleotide sequence: TGTGCCAGCAGCTTGGGCGAGTACTACGAGCAGTACTTC. It specifies CASSLGEYYEQYF.

V gene TRBV6-5 combines with J gene TRBJ1-2; a weak D match, TRBD1 (6 bases). Germline V CDR1 and CDR2: MNHEY, SVGAGI. The CDR3 consists of 15 residues. The V gene lost 2 bases and the J gene lost 3 bases, with 13 bases spanning the gap. The CDR3, as DNA: TGTGCCAGCAGTTACCTTGGGTCAGGGGACTATGGCTACACCTTC. Its protein product is CASSYLGSGDYGYTF.

CDR3 bases: TGTGCCAGCAGTCCGACGGAGGGGTGGAACACTGAAGCTTTCTTT. Its translation: CASSPTEGWNTEAFF. The genes are TRBV28 and TRBJ1-1, with a weak D call TRBD1 (5 bases). Germline-derived CDR1 and CDR2 are MDHEN and SYDVKM. V was shortened by 5 bases and J by 1 base, with 14 bases between the two germline ends. CDR3 size: 15 residues.

The chain has TRBV27 and TRBJ2-6; possibly TRBD1 for D (6 bases). V dropped 6 bases and J dropped 0 bases, with 15 bases sitting between them. This CDR3 comprises 17 residues. CDR1 and CDR2 from the germline V gene are MNHEY and SMNVEV (reference sequence). CDR3 in DNA: TGTGCCAGCAGCAGGACAGCAACCGTCTCTGGGGCCAACGTCCTGACTTTC. Amino acids: CASSRTATVSGANVLTF.

CDR3 protein: CASSKSGNYLNEQFF. CDR3 coding DNA: TGTGCCAGCAGCAAAAGCGGAAACTACCTCAATGAGCAGTTCTTC. The rearrangement links TRBV25-1 to TRBJ2-1; a weak D match, TRBD2 (5 bases). The CDR3 is 15 residues long. Between the trimmed V and J ends, which lost 6 bases and 6 bases, there was a span of 18 bases. Germline CDR1 and CDR2: MGHDK and SYGVNS.

The rearrangement links TRBV19 to TRBJ1-2; 11 bases fit TRBD1. J lost 5 bases, V lost 3 bases, and 5 bases had no gene match. Germline loops: CDR1 LNHDA, CDR2 SQIVND (reference sequence). The CDR3 consists of 15 residues. The CDR3 loop is CASSIGDRGFYGYTF. CDR3 in DNA: TGTGCCAGTAGTATTGGGGACAGGGGGTTTTATGGCTACACCTTC.

With regard to this clone: The same CDR3 also results from other DNA sequences found in this sample. The chain couples TRBV6-6 to TRBJ2-7, with TRBD1 identical over 7 bases. This CDR3 is 14 amino acids long. V was pared by 10 bases and J by 4 bases, with 13 bases of the junction left unmatched. CDR1 is MNHNY and CDR2 is SVGAGI in the germline V gene (reference sequence). The CDR3 reads CANSEGGLGYEQYF. DNA of the CDR3: TGTGCCAACTCAGAAGGGGGCCTGGGGTACGAGCAGTACTTC.

The J gene is TRBJ2-6, the V gene TRBV27; D uncertain. This CDR3 spans 16 amino acids. Germline V gene lookup returns CDR1 MNHEY and CDR2 SMNVEV (reference sequence). V was cut by 2 bases and J by 0 bases, with 8 bases left in between. The CDR3 spells CASSLLSSSGANVLTF. The CDR3 bases are TGTGCCAGCAGTTTACTTTCCAGCTCTGGGGCCAACGTCCTGACTTTC. Supplemented by reference TRBV27 and TRBJ2-6, the full variable domain reads EAQVTQNPRYLITVTGKKLTVTCSQNMNHEYMSWYRQDPGLGLRQIYYSMNVEVTDKGDVPEGYKVSRKEKRNFPLILESPSPNQTSLYFCASSLLSSSGANVLTFGAGSRLTVL.

The chain employs TRBV7-9 and TRBJ1-2, with D perhaps TRBD1 (5 bases). Germline V CDR1 and CDR2: SEHNR, FQNEAQ (reference sequence). The CDR3 is 14 residues long. The V and J ends lost 4 bases and 1 base respectively, with 10 bases between them. The DNA of the CDR3 is TGTGCCAGCAGCTCAGGGACCTATAACTATGGCTACACCTTC. This gives the protein CASSSGTYNYGYTF.

This sequence joins TRBV28 and TRBJ1-2, with TRBD1 identical over 9 bases. The J segment lost 5 bases and the V segment lost 4 bases, leaving 8 bases of the junction unmatched. In germline, CDR1 is MDHEN, CDR2 SYDVKM. The CDR3 is made up of 15 amino acids. The CDR3 DNA follows: TGTGCCAGCAGTTCCCCTCGGACAGGGGAATATGGCTACACCTTC. This codes for CASSSPRTGEYGYTF.

This rearrangement joins TRBV5-8 to TRBJ2-7, with D perhaps TRBD2 (6 bases). Trimming took off 1 base at V and 6 bases at J, with 8 bases between the two ends. The CDR3 totals 12 residues. CDR1 SGHTS and CDR2 YDEGEE come from the germline V gene. The CDR3 DNA follows: TGTGCCAGCAGCTTGATTAGCGGCGAGCAGTACTTC. It specifies CASSLISGEQYF.

The DNA of the CDR3 is TGTGCCAGTTCGTCCCTTCGGGTAGCGGGAGGGCCAGCAGAAAATGAGCAGTTCTTC. Its protein product is CASSSLRVAGGPAENEQFF. The V call is TRBV27, the J call TRBJ2-1, with 11 positions matching TRBD2. J was trimmed by 7 bases and V by 9 bases; bases with no gene match: 23. The CDR3 is 19 amino acids. Germline V gives CDR1 MNHEY, CDR2 SMNVEV (reference sequence).